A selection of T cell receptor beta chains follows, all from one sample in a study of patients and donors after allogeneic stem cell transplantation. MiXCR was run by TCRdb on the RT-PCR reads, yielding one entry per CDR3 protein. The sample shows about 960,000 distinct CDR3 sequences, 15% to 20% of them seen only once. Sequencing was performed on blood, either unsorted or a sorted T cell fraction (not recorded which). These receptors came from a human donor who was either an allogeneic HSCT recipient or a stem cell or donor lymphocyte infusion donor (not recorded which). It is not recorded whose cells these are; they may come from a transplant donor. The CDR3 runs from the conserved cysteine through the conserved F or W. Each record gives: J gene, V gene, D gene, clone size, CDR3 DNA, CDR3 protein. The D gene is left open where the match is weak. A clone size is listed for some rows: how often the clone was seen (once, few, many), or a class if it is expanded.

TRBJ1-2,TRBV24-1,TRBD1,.,TGTGCCACCAGTGATAACGGACAGGGGGCAGATGGCTACACCTTC,CATSDNGQGADGYTF
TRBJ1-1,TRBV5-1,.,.,TGCGCCAGCAGCTTGACCGGGAGTGACACTGAAGCTTTCTTT,CASSLTGSDTEAFF
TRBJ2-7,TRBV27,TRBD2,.,TGTGCCAGCAGTTTATCGACGGGGGGAGGGCAGTACTTC,CASSLSTGGGQYF
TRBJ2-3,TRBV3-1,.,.,TGTGTCATCTTATGGGGCCTCACAGATACGCAGTATTTT,CVILWGLTDTQYF
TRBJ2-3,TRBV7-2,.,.,TGTGCCAGCAGCTTAGCTTCGGGTGCCCGGGATCTAGACGTGTATTTT,CASSLASGARDLDVYF
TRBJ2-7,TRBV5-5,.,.,TGTGCCAGCAGCTTGGTGTTTAGCGGATCCCGCCCATCCTACGAGCAGTACTTC,CASSLVFSGSRPSYEQYF
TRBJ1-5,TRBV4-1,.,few,TGCGCCACACCGGGACTCAATCAGCCCCAGCATTTT,CATPGLNQPQHF
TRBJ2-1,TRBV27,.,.,TGTGCCAGCAGTTTAGCGGGGGCCCAATACAATGAGCAGTTCTTC,CASSLAGAQYNEQFF
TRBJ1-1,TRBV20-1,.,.,TGCAGTGCTGAGACGGGACACCGAAAGGGCACTGAAGCTTTCTTT,CSAETGHRKGTEAFF
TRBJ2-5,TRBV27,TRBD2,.,TGTGCCAGCAGTTCTATACGGACTAGCGCGCATCGTGGGGAGACCCAGTACTTC,CASSSIRTSAHRGETQYF
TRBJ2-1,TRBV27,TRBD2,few,TGTGCCAGCAGTTTCCAATCTAGCGGGGGGGCCGCAAATGAGCAGTTCTTC,CASSFQSSGGAANEQFF
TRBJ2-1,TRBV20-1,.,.,TGCAGTGCTAGAGATCTGGCGGGGCTTTACAATGAGCAGTTCTTC,CSARDLAGLYNEQFF
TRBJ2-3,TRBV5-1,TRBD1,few,TGCGCCAGCATCGACAGGGGTACAGATACGCAGTATTTT,CASIDRGTDTQYF
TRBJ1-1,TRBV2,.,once,TGTGCCAGCAGGGCCGTTCTAGGGTTCAGGACTGAAGCTTTCTTT,CASRAVLGFRTEAFF
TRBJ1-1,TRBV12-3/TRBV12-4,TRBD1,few,TGTGCCAGCAGTCCTGACAGGGCGGCTTTCTTT,CASSPDRAAFF
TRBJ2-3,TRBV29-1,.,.,TGCAGCGTTACTTCGAGCCGGTCCACAGATACGCAGTATTTT,CSVTSSRSTDTQYF
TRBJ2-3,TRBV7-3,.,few,TGTGCCAGCAGCACCAGGACTGGATATACGCAGTATTTT,CASSTRTGYTQYF
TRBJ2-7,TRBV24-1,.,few,TGTGCCACCAGTGAGGCCGGAACGAGCTCCTACGAGCAGTACTTC,CATSEAGTSSYEQYF
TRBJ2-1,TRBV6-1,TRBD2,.,TGTGCCAGCAGCGGACTAGCGGCAGACAGTGAGCAGTTCTTC,CASSGLAADSEQFF
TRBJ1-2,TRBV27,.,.,TGTGCCAGCAGCTTTACTCGGGACTATGGCTACACCTTC,CASSFTRDYGYTF
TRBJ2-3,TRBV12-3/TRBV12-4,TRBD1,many,TGTGCCAGCAGTTCCAGGGGGAGCACAGATACGCAGTATTTT,CASSSRGSTDTQYF
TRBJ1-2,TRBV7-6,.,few,TGTGCCAGCAGCTTAAAGAGGTCAGCTAACTATGGCTACACCTTC,CASSLKRSANYGYTF
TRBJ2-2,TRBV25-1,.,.,TGTGCCAGCACGGGGGACAGTCCGAACACCGGGGAGCTGTTTTTT,CASTGDSPNTGELFF
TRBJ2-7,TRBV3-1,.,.,TGTGCCAGCAGCCCCCGTCTACTCCACGAGCAGTACTTC,CASSPRLLHEQYF
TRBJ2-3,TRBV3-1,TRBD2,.,TGTCCCAGCAGCCGGGCGGGGGACTTCACAGATACGCAGTATTTT,CPSSRAGDFTDTQYF
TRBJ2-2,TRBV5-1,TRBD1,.,TGCGCCAGCGGACAGGGGGCGCCCGGCGGGGAGCTGTTTTTT,CASGQGAPGGELFF
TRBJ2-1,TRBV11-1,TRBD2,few,TGTGCCAGCAGCGGAAGGACTAGCGGGAGGGCTTCCTCCTACAATGAGCAGTTCTTC,CASSGRTSGRASSYNEQFF
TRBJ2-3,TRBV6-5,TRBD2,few,TGTGCCAGCAGTTCCGAGACTAGCGGGGGGCCCGTGGGGACAGATACGCAGTATTTT,CASSSETSGGPVGTDTQYF
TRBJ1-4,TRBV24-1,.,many,TGTGCCACCAGTGCCCCCTGGGAAAAACTGTTTTTT,CATSAPWEKLFF
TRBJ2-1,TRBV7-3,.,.,TGTGCCAGCAGCTCCCAGACGCATGAGCAGTTCTTC,CASSSQTHEQFF
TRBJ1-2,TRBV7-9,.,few,TGTGCCAGCAGCTTTTCGGCGAGAAACTATGGCTACACCTTC,CASSFSARNYGYTF
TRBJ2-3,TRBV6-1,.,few,TGTGCCAGCAGTACCCCGTCCCACGGGAGCCCAGATACGCAGTATTTT,CASSTPSHGSPDTQYF
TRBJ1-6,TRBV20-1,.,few,TGCAGTGCCCGCGCCGGCAGACAGGTCTCACCCCTCCACTTT,CSARAGRQVSPLHF
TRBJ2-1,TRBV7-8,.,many,TGTGCCAGCAGCCGAGGGGATTCGAATGAGCAGTTCTTC,CASSRGDSNEQFF
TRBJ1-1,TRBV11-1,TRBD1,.,TGTGCCAGCAGCTTAGAGGGGACAGGTGTTGAAGCTTTCTTT,CASSLEGTGVEAFF
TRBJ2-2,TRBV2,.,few,TGTGCCAGCAGTGAGCAATCACGGAACACCGGGGAGCTGTTTTTT,CASSEQSRNTGELFF
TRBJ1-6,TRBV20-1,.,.,TGCAGTGCTAGACCTACAGGGTTGACACCCCTCCACTTT,CSARPTGLTPLHF
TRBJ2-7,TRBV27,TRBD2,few,TGTGCCAGCAGTTTTGGCGGGGGGGGGTATGAGCAGTACTTC,CASSFGGGGYEQYF
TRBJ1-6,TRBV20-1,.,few,TGCAGTGCTAGAGAACGGGGACGTACGGCTTCACCCCTCCACTTT,CSARERGRTASPLHF
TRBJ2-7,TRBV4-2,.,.,TGTGCCAGCAGCCAAGCCTCGGCGGGTAGCTCCTACGAGCAGTACTTC,CASSQASAGSSYEQYF
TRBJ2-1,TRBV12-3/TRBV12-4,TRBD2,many,TGTGCCAGCAGCCTAGCGGGGCGCCGAATACTCAATGAGCAGTTCTTC,CASSLAGRRILNEQFF